The sequence of this T cell receptor beta chain was determined in a study of T cells in Graves' hyperthyroidism and ophthalmopathy. Turning to the study itself: Upon initial diagnosis and before any treatment, peripheral blood was collected. Study-wide findings and caveats: The model anticipated ophthalmopathy a median around six months pre-onset.

Researchers took RNA transcripts and amplified the TCR beta CDR3 regions from them. TCR CDR3 underwent first-round RT-PCR with the HTBI primer set. In TCRdb, the multiplex PCR reads were re-called with MiXCR into one record per CDR3 protein. The sample contains around 690,000 distinct CDR3 sequences, 17% of which appear only once. Patients were aged 18 to 65, had disease duration under 2 months, and had newly diagnosed hyperthyroidism. Many counts were recorded for this clonotype. Its specificity is not known. The sequence was collected from a man between 50 and 59 years old with Graves' hyperthyroidism. Sequences were obtained from blood.

DNA for the CDR3: TGTGCCAGCCGGACCGAGGACATTTACACCGGGGAGCTGTTTTTT. It yields the protein CASRTEDIYTGELFF. The V gene is TRBV6-2 or TRBV6-3, the J gene TRBJ2-2; tentative D call: TRBD1 (5 bases). The CDR3 extends over 15 amino acids. Germline loops: CDR1 MNHEY, CDR2 SVGEGT. V dropped 8 bases and J dropped 3 bases, with 16 bases sitting between them.